The 2 T cell receptor beta chains in this list originate from one sample, sequenced in a study of shared clonotypes between healthy human individuals. Sequencing used immunoSEQ multiplex PCR; TCRdb keeps in-frame clones, though not all of them. This table holds some 470,000 clones, around 80% found once. The sequenced sample was PBMCs. The receptors derive from a woman between 35 and 50 years old in good health. Some clones in this sample may be carry-over from other donors' samples.

As to this clone: This CDR3 is also generated by other DNA sequences in the sample. The chain carries TRBV18 and TRBJ1-2; no clear D. The CDR3 length is 14 residues. With 1 base removed from V and 2 bases from J, the gap between germline ends came to 8 bases. Per germline, CDR1 KGHSH and CDR2 LQKENI. CDR3 loop: CASSPRTGNYGYTF. Written as DNA, the CDR3 is TGTGCCAGCTCACCACGTACGGGGAACTATGGCTACACCTTC.

This clone was seen once. J is TRBJ1-1 and V is TRBV7-6; D remains ambiguous. V was pared by 1 base and J by 0 bases, with 9 bases between. Germline V CDR1 and CDR2: SGHVS, FNYEAQ. This CDR3 comprises 15 residues. The CDR3 DNA reads TGTGCCAGCAGCTTAGGGCCGGGTATGAACACTGAAGCTTTCTTT. The encoded protein is CASSLGPGMNTEAFF.